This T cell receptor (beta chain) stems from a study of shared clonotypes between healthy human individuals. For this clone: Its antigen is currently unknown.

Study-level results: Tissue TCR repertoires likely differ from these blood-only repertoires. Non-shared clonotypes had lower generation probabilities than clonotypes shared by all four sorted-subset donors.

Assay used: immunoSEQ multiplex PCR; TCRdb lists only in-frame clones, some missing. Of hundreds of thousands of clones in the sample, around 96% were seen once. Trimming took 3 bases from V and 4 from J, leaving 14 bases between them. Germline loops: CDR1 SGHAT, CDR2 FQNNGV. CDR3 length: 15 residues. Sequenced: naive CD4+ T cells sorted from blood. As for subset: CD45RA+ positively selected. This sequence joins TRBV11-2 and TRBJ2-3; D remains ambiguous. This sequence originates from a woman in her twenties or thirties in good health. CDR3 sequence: CASSFSSVGPDTQYF. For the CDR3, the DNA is TGTGCCAGCAGCTTCAGCTCCGTGGGCCCAGATACGCAGTATTTT.